This TCR beta chain was sequenced during a study of T cell repertoires in cytomegalovirus infection. Study summary: Both CMV infection and a matching HLA type were indicated by public TCR beta signatures.

In TCRdb, the reads were re-called with MiXCR into one record per CDR3 protein. The sample holds some 350,000 distinct CDR3 sequences, 15% to 20% seen once. J was trimmed by 4 bases and V by 4 bases; bases with no gene match: 7. Germline V gives CDR1 SGHRS, CDR2 YFSETQ. The CDR3 length is 15 residues. With respect to this clonotype: Its target is unknown.

General study results and limits: The cumulative frequency of public TCR beta families distinguished individuals who carried CMV together with the relevant HLA. The study found HLA-C-restricted CMV-specific TCR beta clonotypes dominating the ex vivo response.

This clonotype was sampled from a human donor in good health (CMV status not recorded). Some clones in this sample may be carry-over from other donors' samples. Sample: PBMCs. The chain links TRBV5-1 to TRBJ1-5; 8 bases agree with TRBD1. The CDR3 loop reads CASSPQTGENQPQHF. Written as DNA, the CDR3 is TGCGCCAGCAGCCCACAGACAGGGGAGAATCAGCCCCAGCATTTT. Full variable domain (missing parts from reference TRBV5-1 and TRBJ1-5): KAGVTQTPRYLIKTRGQQVTLSCSPISGHRSVSWYQQTPGQGLQFLFEYFSETQRNKGNFPGRFSGRQFSNSRSEMNVSTLELGDSALYLCASSPQTGENQPQHFGDGTRLSIL.